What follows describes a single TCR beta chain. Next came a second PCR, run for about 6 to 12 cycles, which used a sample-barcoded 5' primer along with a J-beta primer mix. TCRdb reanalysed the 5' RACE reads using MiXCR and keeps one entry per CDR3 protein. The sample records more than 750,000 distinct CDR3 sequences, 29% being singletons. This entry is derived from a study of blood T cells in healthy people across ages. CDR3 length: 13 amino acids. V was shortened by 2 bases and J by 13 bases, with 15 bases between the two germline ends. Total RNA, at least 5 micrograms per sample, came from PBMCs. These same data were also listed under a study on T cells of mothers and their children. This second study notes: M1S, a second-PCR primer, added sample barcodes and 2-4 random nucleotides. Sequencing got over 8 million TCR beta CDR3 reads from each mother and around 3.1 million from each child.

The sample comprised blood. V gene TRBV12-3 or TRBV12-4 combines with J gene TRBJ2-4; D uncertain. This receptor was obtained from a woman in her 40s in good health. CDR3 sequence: CASSLTGNQPQYF. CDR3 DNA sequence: TGTGCCAGCAGTTTAACCGGCAATCAGCCCCAGTACTTC.